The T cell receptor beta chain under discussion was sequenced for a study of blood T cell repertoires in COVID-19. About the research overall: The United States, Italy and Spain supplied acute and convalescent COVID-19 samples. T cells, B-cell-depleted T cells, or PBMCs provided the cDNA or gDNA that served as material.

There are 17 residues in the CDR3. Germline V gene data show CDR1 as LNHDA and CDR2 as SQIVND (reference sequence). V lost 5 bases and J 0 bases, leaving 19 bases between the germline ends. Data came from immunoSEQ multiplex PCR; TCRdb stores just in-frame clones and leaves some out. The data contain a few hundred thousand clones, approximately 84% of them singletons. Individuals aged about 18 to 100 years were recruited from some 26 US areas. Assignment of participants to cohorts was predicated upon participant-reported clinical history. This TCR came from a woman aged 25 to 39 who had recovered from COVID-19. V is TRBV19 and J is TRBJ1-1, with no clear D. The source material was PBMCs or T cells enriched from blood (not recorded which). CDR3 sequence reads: CASSALRQRDMNTEAFF. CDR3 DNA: TGTGCCAGTAGTGCATTACGCCAACGTGACATGAACACTGAAGCTTTCTTT.